One and the same sample provided the 30 T cell receptor beta chains below, sequenced in a study of T cell repertoires in cytomegalovirus infection. TCRdb processed the reads anew with MiXCR; each CDR3 protein has one entry. The table includes more than 150,000 distinct CDR3 sequences, about 28% detected once. Material: PBMCs. The receptors shown here come from a human donor in good health (CMV status not recorded). Some clones in this sample may be carry-over from other donors' samples.

The chain couples TRBV7-6 to TRBJ2-7, with D possibly TRBD2 on 5 matching bases. Germline CDR1 reads SGHVS; CDR2 reads FNYEAQ. The CDR3 is 16 residues long. Trimming left V 0 bases short and J 7 bases short, with 19 bases between. CDR3 in DNA: TGTGCCAGCAGCTTAGCGACTACGGGCAGTACGACGGAGCAGTACTTC. Amino acid sequence: CASSLATTGSTTEQYF.

The rearrangement joins TRBV18 to TRBJ2-3; possible D gene TRBD2, 5 bases. The CDR3 length is 16 residues. Germline V gene data show CDR1 as KGHSH and CDR2 as LQKENI. Trimming cost V 6 bases and J 0 bases, with 16 bases left between them. This CDR3 reads CASSVGGTFSTDTQYF. In DNA, the CDR3 is TGTGCCAGCTCGGTTGGAGGCACCTTTAGCACAGATACGCAGTATTTT.

The chain joins TRBV18 to TRBJ1-2; a weak D match, TRBD1 (5 bases). The V end was cut by 3 bases, the J end by 1 base, with 12 bases between. The CDR3 runs to 15 residues. In germline, CDR1 is KGHSH, CDR2 LQKENI. The CDR3: CASSPGPGGNYGYTF. CDR3 DNA sequence: TGTGCCAGCTCACCCGGCCCCGGGGGTAACTATGGCTACACCTTC.

The chain joins TRBV23-1 to TRBJ2-1, with D perhaps TRBD2 (5 bases). TRBV23-1 qualifies as an ORF whose function is uncertain. The CDR3 is made up of 16 amino acids. V was cut by 4 bases and J by 0 bases, with 13 bases left in between. The CDR3, as DNA: TGCGCCAGCAGTCTCATCGAGGGAAGCTCCTACAATGAGCAGTTCTTC. This gives the protein CASSLIEGSSYNEQFF.

This clonotype was counted ten times or more. The J gene is TRBJ2-7, the V gene TRBV6-1; weak D call: TRBD1 (5 bases). Trimming took 3 bases from V and 2 from J, leaving 20 bases between them. The germline V gene has CDR1 MNHNS and CDR2 SASEGT. CDR3 length: 17 residues. The CDR3 region has the DNA TGTGCCAGCAGTGAGTACATCTTACAGGTTACCACCTACGAGCAGTACTTC. Residues: CASSEYILQVTTYEQYF.

This clonotype showed up many times. This rearrangement joins TRBV18 to TRBJ2-7; maybe TRBD1 (7 bases). V shed 6 bases and J shed 4 bases, with 19 bases lying between them. The germline CDR1 and CDR2 sequences are KGHSH and LQKENI. This CDR3 contains 15 residues. As DNA, the CDR3 is TGTGCCAGCTCGGAGGGGGCAGGCTCCTCTTACGAGCAGTACTTC. It is translated as CASSEGAGSSYEQYF.

This rearrangement joins TRBV14 to TRBJ1-1, with D possibly being TRBD1 (5 bases). Germline CDR1 SGHDN, CDR2 FVKESK. V was cut by 0 bases and J by 5 bases, with 13 bases left in between. The CDR3 totals 15 residues. The CDR3 spells CASSQDPQGKTEAFF. CDR3 sequence (DNA): TGTGCCAGCAGCCAAGATCCCCAGGGTAAGACTGAAGCTTTCTTT.

The chain has TRBV4-3 and TRBJ1-1; tentatively, D is TRBD1 (6 bases). Germline loops: CDR1 LGHNA, CDR2 YSLEER. V was shortened by 1 base and J by 5 bases, with 14 bases between the two germline ends. The CDR3 has 15 amino acids. The CDR3 nucleotides read TGCGCCAGCAGCCAAGTTTTGGGGGCGGCAACTGAAGCTTTCTTT. Protein sequence: CASSQVLGAATEAFF.

At least ten counts were recorded for this clonotype. The CDR3 sequence is CASSALGGGASNEQFF. CDR3 nucleotides: TGTGCCAGCAGCGCCCTAGGCGGGGGGGCCTCAAATGAGCAGTTCTTC. The rearrangement links TRBV7-9 to TRBJ2-1; 9 bases match TRBD2. Germline CDR1 and CDR2: SEHNR and FQNEAQ (reference sequence). The CDR3 extends over 16 amino acids. V was clipped by 5 bases and J by 7 bases; unmatched bases: 12.

The sample holds a few counts of this clonotype. The chain uses TRBV2 and TRBJ1-1; D uncertain. V was shortened by 7 bases and J by 0 bases, with 9 bases between the two germline ends. CDR1 and CDR2 from the germline V gene are SNHLY and FYNNEI. The CDR3 totals 13 residues. The CDR3 DNA follows: TGTGCCAGCACTAAAGATCTGAACACTGAAGCTTTCTTT. It translates to CASTKDLNTEAFF.

The sample holds a few counts of this clonotype. The chain couples TRBV10-3 to TRBJ1-6; a weak D match, TRBD1 (5 bases). The CDR3 has 15 residues. Germline V CDR1 and CDR2: ENHRY, SYGVKD. V gave up 10 bases and J gave up 6 bases, with 19 bases separating them. DNA of the CDR3: TGTGCCACCTCCGGGACGGAGTCTTCTAATTCACCCCTCCACTTT. Protein sequence: CATSGTESSNSPLHF.

The rearrangement links TRBV7-9 to TRBJ1-1; 9 bases are shared with TRBD1. This CDR3 is 15 amino acids long. Losses at the gene ends were 4 bases for V and 3 bases for J; bases not matched to a gene: 6. Germline loops: CDR1 SEHNR, CDR2 FQNEAQ (reference sequence). Here the CDR3 reads CASSWGQGLYTEAFF. CDR3 nucleotide sequence: TGTGCCAGCAGCTGGGGACAGGGACTTTACACTGAAGCTTTCTTT.

J is TRBJ1-4 and V is TRBV6-5, with TRBD1 identical over 7 bases. The CDR3 has 12 amino acids. Germline-derived CDR1 and CDR2 are MNHEY and SVGAGI. The V gene end was trimmed by 9 bases and the J gene end by 8 bases; junction bases not matched to a gene: 6. The CDR3 nucleotides are TGTGCCAGTCGGGGGACAGCCGAAAAACTGTTTTTT. Amino acid sequence: CASRGTAEKLFF.

V is TRBV2 and J is TRBJ2-5, with 8 bases fitting TRBD1. V shed 4 bases, J shed 4 bases, and the junction held 5 bases outside the gene matches. The length of the CDR3 is 14 residues. From germline, CDR1 is SNHLY and CDR2 FYNNEI. CDR3: CASSANDRGETQYF. In DNA form, the CDR3 reads TGTGCCAGCAGTGCAAACGACAGGGGAGAGACCCAGTACTTC.

The chain recombines TRBV27 with TRBJ1-2, with D tentatively TRBD1 (6 bases). This CDR3 comprises 18 residues. Trimming removed 4 bases from V and 3 bases from J, with 24 bases in between. Germline V CDR1 and CDR2: MNHEY, SMNVEV (reference sequence). CDR3 in amino acids: CASSYPNLQNNRDYGYTF. CDR3 nucleotide sequence: TGTGCCAGCAGTTACCCGAACCTACAGAACAACAGGGACTATGGCTACACCTTC.

DNA of the CDR3: TGTGCCAGCAGGGGTACTGACAGGGGCAACACTGAAGCTTTCTTT. It yields the protein CASRGTDRGNTEAFF. The V gene is TRBV2, the J gene TRBJ1-1, with 8 bases aligning to TRBD1. Germline CDR1 reads SNHLY; CDR2 reads FYNNEI. J lost 2 bases, V lost 6 bases, and 8 bases had no gene match. This CDR3 is 15 amino acids long.

In its sample, this clonotype was seen a few times. V gene TRBV12-3 or TRBV12-4 combines with J gene TRBJ1-2; perhaps TRBD1 as D (5 bases). CDR3 length equals 16 residues. V was cut by 6 bases and J by 1 base, with 18 bases left in between. CDR3: CASSSFDRPSNYGYTF. DNA for the CDR3: TGTGCCAGCAGCTCCTTCGACAGACCGAGTAACTATGGCTACACCTTC.

This clonotype has more than one count but fewer than ten. The J gene is TRBJ1-1, the V gene TRBV5-6, with D uncertain. V was trimmed by 1 base and J by 1 base, leaving 8 bases between them. This CDR3 has 14 amino acids. Looked up from germline, CDR1 is SGHDT and CDR2 is YYEEEE. CDR3: CASSLYRPNTEAFF. DNA of the CDR3: TGTGCCAGCAGCTTGTACCGCCCGAACACTGAAGCTTTCTTT.

Many counts were recorded for this clonotype. The chain uses TRBV12-3 or TRBV12-4 and TRBJ1-1; D is possibly TRBD1 (6 bases). Trimming left V 4 bases short and J 8 bases short, with 26 bases between. The CDR3 length is 17 residues. The CDR3 nucleotides are TGTGCCAGCAGTTACCGAGGGGAGGGGGAAAACGGACGGGAAGCTTTCTTT. Translated, it gives CASSYRGEGENGREAFF.

This clonotype was seen many times. The chain has TRBV7-6 and TRBJ1-1; D is unresolved. CDR3 length equals 15 residues. V lost 1 base and J lost 9, with 18 bases in between. The germline gives CDR1 SGHVS, CDR2 FNYEAQ. CDR3 region: CASSLGAGQSGQAFF. The CDR3 DNA reads as TGTGCCAGCAGCTTAGGGGCTGGTCAGAGCGGGCAAGCTTTCTTT.

This clonotype was counted between two and nine times. The rearrangement uses TRBV7-9 and TRBJ2-5; TRBD2 might be the D (6 bases). Germline V gene sequence: CDR1 SEHNR, CDR2 FQNEAQ (reference sequence). The CDR3 has 15 amino acids. V was clipped by 5 bases and J by 5 bases, with 18 bases between them. The CDR3 DNA reads as TGTGCCAGCAGCCCCGCCTTGGACGGAGGGGAGACCCAGTACTTC. It yields the protein CASSPALDGGETQYF.

The V and J genes are TRBV20-1 and TRBJ2-1; TRBD2 matches at 9 bases. CDR1 is DFQATT, CDR2 SNEGSKA, per germline (reference sequence). The V gene end was trimmed by 3 bases and the J gene end by 5 bases; junction bases not matched to a gene: 5. The CDR3 has 14 amino acids. In DNA form, the CDR3 reads TGCAGTGCTAGGGCGGGGGGGCGCCACAATGAGCAGTTCTTC. Protein: CSARAGGRHNEQFF.

CDR3 coding DNA: TGCGCCAGCAGCTTGGATTCAGGACTGACGAACACTGAAGCTTTCTTT. It specifies CASSLDSGLTNTEAFF. This chain uses TRBV5-1 with TRBJ1-1; D is ambiguous. Germline assignment: CDR1 SGHRS and CDR2 YFSETQ. With 0 bases removed from V and 1 base from J, the gap between germline ends came to 13 bases. This CDR3 spans 16 amino acids. Together with reference TRBV5-1 and TRBJ1-1, the CDR3 gives the full variable domain: KAGVTQTPRYLIKTRGQQVTLSCSPISGHRSVSWYQQTPGQGLQFLFEYFSETQRNKGNFPGRFSGRQFSNSRSEMNVSTLELGDSALYLCASSLDSGLTNTEAFFGQGTRLTVV.

The genes are TRBV7-2 and TRBJ1-2; D not resolved. The CDR3 spans 14 residues. In germline, CDR1 is SGHTA, CDR2 FQGNSA. The V end was cut by 1 base, the J end by 2 bases, with 8 bases between. The CDR3 is CASSLGEVNYGYTF. The CDR3 DNA follows: TGTGCCAGCAGCTTAGGGGAGGTAAACTATGGCTACACCTTC.

Only a few counts were recorded for this clonotype. The CDR3 spells CASSRLAGTGEQYF. CDR3 in DNA: TGTGCCAGCAGCCGACTAGCGGGGACGGGCGAGCAGTACTTC. The chain couples TRBV7-2 to TRBJ2-7; TRBD2 matches 11 bases. Germline CDR1 reads SGHTA; CDR2 reads FQGNSA. V gave up 5 bases and J gave up 6 bases; unmatched junction bases: 6. This CDR3 has 14 residues.

The rearrangement links TRBV2 to TRBJ1-5; D not resolved. CDR1 and CDR2 from the germline V gene are SNHLY and FYNNEI. V was pared by 2 bases and J by 1 base, with 9 bases between. The CDR3 has 15 residues. The chain's CDR3 is CASSETARSNQPQHF. The CDR3 region has the DNA TGTGCCAGCAGTGAAACGGCGAGGAGCAATCAGCCCCAGCATTTT.

The rearrangement uses TRBV7-4 and TRBJ2-7; D is unresolved. V was shortened by 4 bases and J by 7 bases, with 11 bases between the two germline ends. The CDR3 contains 12 residues. Per germline, CDR1 SGHVT and CDR2 SQSDAQ. CDR3 protein: CASSSDRKEQYF. Written as DNA, the CDR3 is TGTGCCAGCAGCTCCGACCGAAAGGAGCAGTACTTC.

A few counts support this clonotype. The chain joins TRBV25-1 to TRBJ1-1; maybe TRBD1 (5 bases). The CDR3 spans 14 residues. Germline values: CDR1 MGHDK, CDR2 SYGVNS. The V gene lost 2 bases and the J gene lost 5 bases, with 12 bases spanning the gap. The CDR3 DNA reads TGTGCCAGCAGTGAAAATTGGGAGGGGACTGAAGCTTTCTTT. Amino acids: CASSENWEGTEAFF.

This clonotype turned up a few times. V is TRBV4-1 and J is TRBJ1-2; D is ambiguous. V was clipped by 0 bases and J by 9 bases, with 11 bases between them. The CDR3 runs to 13 residues. The V gene's germline CDR1 is MGHRA and CDR2 YSYEKL. The DNA of the CDR3 is TGCGCCAGCAGCCAAGACTCGGCTGTTAGCTACACCTTC. Its translation: CASSQDSAVSYTF.

J is TRBJ2-3 and V is TRBV7-4; D uncertain. The CDR3 has 13 residues. V lost 4 bases and J 3 bases, leaving 8 bases between the germline ends. The germline V gene encodes CDR1 SGHVT and CDR2 SQSDAQ. CDR3 nucleotide sequence: TGTGCCAGCAGCTCTACTGATACAGATACGCAGTATTTT. Residues: CASSSTDTDTQYF.